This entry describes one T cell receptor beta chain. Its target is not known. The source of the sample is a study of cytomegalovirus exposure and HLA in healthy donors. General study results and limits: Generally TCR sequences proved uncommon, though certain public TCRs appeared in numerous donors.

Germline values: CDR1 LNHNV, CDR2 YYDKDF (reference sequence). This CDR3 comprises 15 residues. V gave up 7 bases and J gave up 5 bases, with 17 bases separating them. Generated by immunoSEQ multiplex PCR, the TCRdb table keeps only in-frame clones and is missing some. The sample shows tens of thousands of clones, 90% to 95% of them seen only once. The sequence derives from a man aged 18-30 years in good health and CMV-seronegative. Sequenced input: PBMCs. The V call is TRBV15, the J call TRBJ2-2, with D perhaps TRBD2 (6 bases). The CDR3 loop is CATKDPGEETGELFF. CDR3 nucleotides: TGTGCCACCAAAGATCCGGGGGAGGAAACCGGGGAGCTGTTTTTT.